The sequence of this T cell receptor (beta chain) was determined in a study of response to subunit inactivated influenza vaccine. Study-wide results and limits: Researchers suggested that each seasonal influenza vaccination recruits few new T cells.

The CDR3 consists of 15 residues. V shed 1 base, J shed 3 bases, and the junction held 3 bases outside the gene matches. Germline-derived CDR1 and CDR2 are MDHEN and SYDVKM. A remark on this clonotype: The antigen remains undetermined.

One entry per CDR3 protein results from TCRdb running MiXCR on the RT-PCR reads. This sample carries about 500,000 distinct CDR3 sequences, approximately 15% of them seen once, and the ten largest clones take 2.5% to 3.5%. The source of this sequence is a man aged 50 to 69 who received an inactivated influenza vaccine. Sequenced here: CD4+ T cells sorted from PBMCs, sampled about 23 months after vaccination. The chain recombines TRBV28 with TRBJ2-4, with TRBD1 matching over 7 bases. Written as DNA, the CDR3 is TGTGCCAGCAGTTTATTTTCAGGGGGCAAAAACATTCAGTACTTC. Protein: CASSLFSGGKNIQYF. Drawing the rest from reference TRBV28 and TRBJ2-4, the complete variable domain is DVKVTQSSRYLVKRTGEKVFLECVQDMDHENMFWYRQDPGLGLRLIYFSYDVKMKEKGDIPEGYSVSREKKERFSLILESASTNQTSMYLCASSLFSGGKNIQYFGAGTRLSVL.